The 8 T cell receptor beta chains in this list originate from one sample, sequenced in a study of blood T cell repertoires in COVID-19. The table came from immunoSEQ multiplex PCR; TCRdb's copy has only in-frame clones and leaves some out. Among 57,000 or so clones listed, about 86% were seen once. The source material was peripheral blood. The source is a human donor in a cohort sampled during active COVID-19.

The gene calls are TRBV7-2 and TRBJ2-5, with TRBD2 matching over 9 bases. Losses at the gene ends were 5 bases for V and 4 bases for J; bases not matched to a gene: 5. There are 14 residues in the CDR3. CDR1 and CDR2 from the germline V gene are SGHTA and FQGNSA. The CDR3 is CASSLPGLAETQYF. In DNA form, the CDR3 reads TGTGCCAGCAGCCTCCCGGGACTAGCAGAGACCCAGTACTTC.

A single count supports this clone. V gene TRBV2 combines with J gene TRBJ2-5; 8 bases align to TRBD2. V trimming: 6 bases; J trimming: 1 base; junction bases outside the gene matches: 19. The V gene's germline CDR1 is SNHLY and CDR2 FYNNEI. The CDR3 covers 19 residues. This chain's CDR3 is CASSPSTGGPNGVQETQYF. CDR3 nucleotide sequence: TGTGCCAGCAGCCCAAGCACGGGGGGGCCCAACGGGGTCCAAGAGACCCAGTACTTC.

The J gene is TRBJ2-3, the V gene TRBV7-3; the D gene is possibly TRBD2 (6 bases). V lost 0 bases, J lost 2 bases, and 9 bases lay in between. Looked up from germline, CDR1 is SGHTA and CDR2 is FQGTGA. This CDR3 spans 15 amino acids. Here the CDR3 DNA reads TGTGCCAGCAGCTTAACGCGGGGATTCACAGATACGCAGTATTTT. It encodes CASSLTRGFTDTQYF.

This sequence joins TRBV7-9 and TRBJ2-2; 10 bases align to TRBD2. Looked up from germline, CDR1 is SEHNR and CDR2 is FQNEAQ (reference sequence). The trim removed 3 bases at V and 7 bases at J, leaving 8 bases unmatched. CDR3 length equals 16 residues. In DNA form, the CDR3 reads TGTGCCAGCAGCTTCGAGCGGGAGGGCCTGGGCGGGGAGCTGTTTTTT. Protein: CASSFEREGLGGELFF.

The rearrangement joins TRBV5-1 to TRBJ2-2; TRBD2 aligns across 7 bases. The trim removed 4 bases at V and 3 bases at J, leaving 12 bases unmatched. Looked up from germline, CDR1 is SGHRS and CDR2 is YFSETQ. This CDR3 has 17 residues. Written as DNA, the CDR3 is TGCGCCAGCAGCCCTGGTTCCAGCGGGACCCACACCGGGGAGCTGTTTTTT. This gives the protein CASSPGSSGTHTGELFF.

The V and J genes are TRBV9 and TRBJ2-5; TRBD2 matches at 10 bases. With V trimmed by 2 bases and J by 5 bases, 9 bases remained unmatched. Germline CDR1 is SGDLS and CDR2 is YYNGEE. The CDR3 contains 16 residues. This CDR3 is CASSVRSGRDGETQYF. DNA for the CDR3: TGTGCCAGCAGCGTTCGAAGCGGGAGGGATGGGGAGACCCAGTACTTC.

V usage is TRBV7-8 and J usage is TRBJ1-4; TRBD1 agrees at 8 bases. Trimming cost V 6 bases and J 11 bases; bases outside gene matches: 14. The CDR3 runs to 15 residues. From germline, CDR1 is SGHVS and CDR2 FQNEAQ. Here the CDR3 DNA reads TGTGCCAGCAGGAAAAATGACGGTCGACAGGGGAAACTGTTTTTT. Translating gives CASRKNDGRQGKLFF.

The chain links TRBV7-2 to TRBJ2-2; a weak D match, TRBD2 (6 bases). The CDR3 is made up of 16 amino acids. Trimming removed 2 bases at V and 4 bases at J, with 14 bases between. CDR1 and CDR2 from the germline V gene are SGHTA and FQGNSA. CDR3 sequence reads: CASSLKGIAATGELFF. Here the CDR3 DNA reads TGTGCCAGCAGCTTAAAGGGGATAGCGGCCACCGGGGAGCTGTTTTTT.